One and the same sample provided the 13 T cell receptor beta chains below, sequenced in a study of blood T cells in healthy people across ages (dated by TCRdb to about 2015). Library prep was done by 5' RACE. The sequencer was an Illumina HiSeq 2500. The second PCR ran for roughly 7 to 11 cycles and used a J-beta primer mix along with a sample-barcoded 5' primer. In TCRdb, the public reads were trimmed at Q25 with fastp and aligned with MiXCR, with productive beta chains retained. Merged by CDR3 protein, the rows form single entries marked with the most common genes and DNA. A total of 1.4 million or so distinct CDR3 sequences appear in this sample, less than 45% of them only once. The top ten clonotypes cover more than 4% of the sample. The sample comprised blood. The receptors come from a woman younger than 35 in good health.

This chain links TRBV2 with TRBJ1-1, with D unresolved. CDR3 length equals 12 residues. Trimming pared 6 bases from V and 10 bases from J, leaving 15 bases between. CDR1 is SNHLY, CDR2 FYNNEI, per germline. CDR3 protein: CASRAGVFAAFF. The CDR3 DNA is TGTGCCAGCAGGGCGGGTGTCTTTGCAGCTTTCTTT. The variable domain in full, with the rest retrieved from reference TRBV2 and TRBJ1-1, is EPEVTQTPSHQVTQMGQEVILRCVPISNHLYFYWYRQILGQKVEFLVSFYNNEISEKSEIFDDQFSVERPDGSNFTLKIRSTKLEDSAMYFCASRAGVFAAFFGQGTRLTVV.

The V call is TRBV20-1, the J call TRBJ2-1; tentative D call: TRBD1 (6 bases). TRBJ2-7 explains the end of the DNA better; the J call may be wrong. There are 13 residues in the CDR3. Germline CDR1 DFQATT, CDR2 SNEGSKA (reference sequence). CDR3 amino acids: CSAPGVQYNEQYF. DNA for the CDR3: TGCAGTGCTCCAGGGGTGCAGTACAATGAGCAGTACTTC.

This clonotype has only one observation. The chain is built from TRBV4-3 and TRBJ1-4; the match to TRBD1 covers 9 bases. CDR1 and CDR2 from the germline V gene are LGHNA and YSLEER. V was clipped by 4 bases and J by 7 bases; unmatched bases: 7. CDR3 length equals 15 residues. For the CDR3, the DNA is TGCGCCAGCAGCCGATCCGGGACAGGGAGTGAAAAACTGTTTTTT. Amino acid sequence: CASSRSGTGSEKLFF.

This chain connects TRBV20-1 to TRBJ1-3; D unresolved. The V and J ends lost 3 bases and 3 bases respectively, with 18 bases between them. The CDR3 loop spans 16 amino acids. Germline values: CDR1 DFQATT, CDR2 SNEGSKA (reference sequence). The CDR3 loop is CSASGSKGALGNTIYF. In nucleotides, the CDR3 is TGCAGTGCTAGCGGGTCCAAGGGAGCTCTTGGAAACACCATATATTTT.

This clonotype was seen more than once but under ten times. The rearrangement joins TRBV5-1 to TRBJ1-2; 10 bases fit TRBD1. The CDR3 runs to 16 residues. The V and J ends lost 0 bases and 3 bases, in that order; junction bases with no gene match: 5. The germline V gene encodes CDR1 SGHRS and CDR2 YFSETQ. The CDR3 reads CASSLATGGADYGYTF. The CDR3 nucleotides are TGCGCCAGCAGCTTGGCGACAGGGGGCGCGGACTATGGCTACACCTTC.

This clonotype occurred many times. The chain couples TRBV5-1 to TRBJ2-1; possibly TRBD1 or TRBD2 for D (6 bases each). Per germline, CDR1 SGHRS and CDR2 YFSETQ. Trimming took off 4 bases at V and 0 bases at J, with 11 bases between the two ends. The CDR3 totals 15 residues. The CDR3 coding sequence is TGCGCCAGCAGCCCGGAGGGGGACTCCTACAATGAGCAGTTCTTC. It translates to CASSPEGDSYNEQFF.

J is TRBJ2-3 and V is TRBV11-2; the match to TRBD2 covers 14 bases. The CDR3 has 15 residues. Germline V lookup: CDR1 SGHAT, CDR2 FQNNGV. Losses at the gene ends were 8 bases for V and 4 bases for J; bases not matched to a gene: 5. CDR3 sequence: CASGGTSGSSDTQYF. CDR3 bases: TGTGCCAGCGGGGGGACTAGCGGGAGCTCAGATACGCAGTATTTT.

The sample holds a few counts of this clonotype. The V call is TRBV7-2, the J call TRBJ2-1; D may be TRBD1 or TRBD2 (5 bases each). The CDR3 consists of 15 residues. From germline, CDR1 is SGHTA and CDR2 FQGNSA. V lost 5 bases to trimming and J lost 1 base, with 12 bases between them. The CDR3 sequence: CASSRVGVSYNEQFF. As DNA, the CDR3 is TGTGCCAGCAGCCGAGTGGGGGTATCCTACAATGAGCAGTTCTTC.

This clonotype was detected a few times. This chain joins TRBV6-6 and TRBJ2-1; 12 bases are a match to TRBD2. The CDR3 is made up of 14 amino acids. Trimming took 7 bases from V and 7 from J; bases not matched to a gene: 5. Germline V lookup: CDR1 MNHNY, CDR2 SVGAGI (reference sequence). CDR3 loop: CASKGTSGRNEQFF. The CDR3 DNA sequence: TGTGCCAGCAAAGGAACTAGCGGGAGGAATGAGCAGTTCTTC.

The chain recombines TRBV20-1 with TRBJ1-1; tentative D call: TRBD1 (6 bases). From germline, CDR1 is DFQATT and CDR2 SNEGSKA (reference sequence). Trimming removed 1 base from V and 1 base from J, with 7 bases in between. This CDR3 comprises 13 residues. The chain's CDR3 is CSARADRNTEAFF. Here the CDR3 DNA reads TGCAGTGCTAGAGCGGACAGGAACACTGAAGCTTTCTTT.

This chain connects TRBV7-3 to TRBJ2-1, with 10 bases matching TRBD2. Germline CDR1 is SGHTA and CDR2 is FQGTGA. The CDR3 runs 17 residues. The V gene end was trimmed by 1 base and the J gene end by 0 bases; junction bases not matched to a gene: 3. The chain's CDR3 is CASSLRPSGSSYNEQFF. For the CDR3, the DNA is TGTGCCAGCAGCTTAAGGCCTAGCGGGAGCTCCTACAATGAGCAGTTCTTC.

The chain carries TRBV7-2 and TRBJ1-2; unclear D gene. The CDR3 length is 13 residues. Trimming shortened V by 5 bases and J by 2 bases, and 9 bases separated the two germline ends. Germline V gives CDR1 SGHTA, CDR2 FQGNSA. DNA for the CDR3: TGTGCCAGCAGCCACCCGATAAACTATGGCTACACCTTC. This codes for CASSHPINYGYTF.

This clonotype was counted a few times. The chain uses TRBV19 and TRBJ2-7; D is ambiguous. Germline assignment: CDR1 LNHDA and CDR2 SQIVND (reference sequence). The CDR3 sequence is 14 residues long. V lost 6 bases, J lost 0 bases, and 12 bases lay in between. CDR3 coding DNA: TGTGCCAGTAGCGGCATACGTAGCTCCTACGAGCAGTACTTC. Its protein product is CASSGIRSSYEQYF.